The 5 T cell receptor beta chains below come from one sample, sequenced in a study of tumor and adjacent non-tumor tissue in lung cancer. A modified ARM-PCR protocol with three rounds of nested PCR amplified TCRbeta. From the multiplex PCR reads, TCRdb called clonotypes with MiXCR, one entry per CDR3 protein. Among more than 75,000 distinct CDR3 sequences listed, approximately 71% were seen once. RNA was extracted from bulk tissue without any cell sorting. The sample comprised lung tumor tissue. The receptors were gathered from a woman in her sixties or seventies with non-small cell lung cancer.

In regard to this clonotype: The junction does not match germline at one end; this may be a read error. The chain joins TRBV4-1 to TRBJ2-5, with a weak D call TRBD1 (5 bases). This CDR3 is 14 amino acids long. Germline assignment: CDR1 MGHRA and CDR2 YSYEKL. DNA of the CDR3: TGCGCCAGCAGCCAACAGGGCACAGGAGAGACCCATTACTTC. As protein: CASSQQGTGETHYF.

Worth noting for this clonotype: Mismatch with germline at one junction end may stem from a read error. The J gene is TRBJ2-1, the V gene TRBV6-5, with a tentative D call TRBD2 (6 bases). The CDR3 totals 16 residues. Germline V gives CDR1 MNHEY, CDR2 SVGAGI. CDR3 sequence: CASSYSAPSVKNDQFF. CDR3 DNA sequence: TGTGCCAGCAGTTACTCGGCGCCTAGCGTGAAGAATGACCAGTTCTTC.

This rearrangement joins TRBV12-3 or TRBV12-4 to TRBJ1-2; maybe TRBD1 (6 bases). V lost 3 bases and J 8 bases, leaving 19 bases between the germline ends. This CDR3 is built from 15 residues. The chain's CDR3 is CASSFSGPGAKGYTF. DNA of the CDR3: TGTGCCAGCAGTTTCAGTGGACCGGGGGCGAAAGGCTACACCTTC.

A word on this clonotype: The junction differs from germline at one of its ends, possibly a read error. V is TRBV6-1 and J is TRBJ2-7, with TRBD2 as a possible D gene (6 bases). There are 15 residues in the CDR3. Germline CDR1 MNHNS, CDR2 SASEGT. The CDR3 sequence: CASKKIADPYYEQYF. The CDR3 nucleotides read TGTGCCAGCAAAAAGATAGCGGACCCCTACTACGAGCAGTATTTC.

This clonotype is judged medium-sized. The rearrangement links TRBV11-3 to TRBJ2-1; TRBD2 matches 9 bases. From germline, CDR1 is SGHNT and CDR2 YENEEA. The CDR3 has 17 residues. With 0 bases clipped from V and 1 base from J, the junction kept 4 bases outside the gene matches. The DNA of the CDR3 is TGTGCCAGCAGCTTAGAGAGTAGCGGGGGTTCCTACAATGAGCAGTTCTTC. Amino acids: CASSLESSGGSYNEQFF.